The clone carrying this TCR beta chain was found many times. RNA transcripts were the template for amplifying TCR beta CDR3 regions. The TCR CDR3 was amplified in a first-round RT-PCR using the HTBI primer set. From the multiplex PCR reads, TCRdb called clonotypes with MiXCR, one entry per CDR3 protein. The data contain approximately 630,000 distinct CDR3 sequences, around 15% of them singletons. This sample stems from a study of T cells in Graves' hyperthyroidism and ophthalmopathy. Graves' hyperthyroidism without ophthalmopathy progression within 18 months was termed stable. This CDR3 region has 14 residues. Germline V gives CDR1 GTSNPN, CDR2 SVGIG (reference sequence). V shed 0 bases, J shed 5 bases, and the junction held 6 bases outside the gene matches.

This receptor was taken from a woman aged 25 to 39 with Graves' hyperthyroidism. Sequencing was carried out using blood. This chain uses TRBV30 with TRBJ2-7; 8 bases match TRBD2. Written as DNA, the CDR3 is TGTGCCTGGAGTGTTGGGACTAGGGGTGACGAGCAGTACTTC. Encoded protein: CAWSVGTRGDEQYF. Full variable domain (outside the CDR3, taken from reference TRBV30 and TRBJ2-7): SQTIHQWPATLVQPVGSPLSLECTVEGTSNPNLYWYRQAAGRGLQLLFYSVGIGQISSEVPQNLSASRPQDRQFILSSKKLLLSDSGFYLCAWSVGTRGDEQYFGPGTRLTVT.